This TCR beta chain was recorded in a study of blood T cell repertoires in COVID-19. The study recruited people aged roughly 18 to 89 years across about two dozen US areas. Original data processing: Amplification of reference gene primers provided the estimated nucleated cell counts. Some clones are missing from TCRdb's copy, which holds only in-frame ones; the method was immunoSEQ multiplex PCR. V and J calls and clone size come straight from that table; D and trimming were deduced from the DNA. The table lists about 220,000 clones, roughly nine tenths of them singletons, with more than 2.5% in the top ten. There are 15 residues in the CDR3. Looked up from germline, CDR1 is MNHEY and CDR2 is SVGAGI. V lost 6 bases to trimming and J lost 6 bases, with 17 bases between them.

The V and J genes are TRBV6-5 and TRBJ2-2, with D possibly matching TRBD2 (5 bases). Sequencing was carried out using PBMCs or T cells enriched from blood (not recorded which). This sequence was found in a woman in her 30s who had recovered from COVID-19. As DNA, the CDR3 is TGTGCCAGCAGAAATGGAGGTGGAAGGGCCGGGGAGCTGTTTTTT. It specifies CASRNGGGRAGELFF.